Listed below are T cell receptor beta chains from one sample, sequenced in a study of blood T cell repertoires in COVID-19. Profiled with immunoSEQ multiplex PCR; TCRdb holds only in-frame clones, not every one. Of about 54,000 clones listed, approximately 88% are singletons. Sequenced sample: peripheral blood. The receptor set was obtained from a man aged 35 to 55 with COVID-19, enrolled during active disease. CDR3s include the opening cysteine and the closing phenylalanine or tryptophan. The order of the fields is clone size, V gene, D gene, J gene, CDR3 length, CDR3 protein, CDR3 DNA. The D gene is left open where the match is weak. Clone sizes are given selectively: once, few, many, or a class where the clone is expanded.

>.|TRBV11-2|.|TRBJ1-6|15
CASSLRGTDNSPLHF
TGTGCCAGCAGCTTAAGGGGGACGGATAATTCACCCCTCCACTTT
>.|TRBV30|TRBD1|TRBJ2-4|16
CAWSVIQGGAKNIQYF
TGTGCCTGGAGTGTAATACAGGGGGGAGCCAAAAACATTCAGTACTTC
>.|TRBV5-1|TRBD1|TRBJ2-3|15
CASSIGTGGDDTQYF
TGCGCCAGCAGCATAGGGACAGGGGGCGACGATACGCAGTATTTT
>.|TRBV2|TRBD2|TRBJ2-3|17
CASSQLAGISSTDTQYF
TGTGCCAGCAGTCAGCTAGCGGGGATCTCTAGCACAGATACGCAGTATTTT
>.|TRBV7-9|.|TRBJ1-2|12
CASSLQGDGYTF
TGTGCCAGCAGCTTACAAGGGGATGGCTACACCTTC
>.|TRBV9|TRBD2|TRBJ2-3|15
CASSLSGGRTDTQYF
TGTGCCAGCAGCCTCAGCGGGGGCCGCACAGATACGCAGTATTTT
>.|TRBV2|.|TRBJ2-7|11
CASQGWDEQYF
TGTGCCAGCCAGGGATGGGACGAGCAGTACTTC
>.|TRBV4-1|TRBD1|TRBJ1-6|15
CASSRGTEDNSPLHF
TGCGCCAGCAGCCGGGGGACAGAGGATAATTCACCCCTCCACTTT
>.|TRBV6-1|TRBD1|TRBJ1-2|16
CASSEAGQGGNYGYTF
TGTGCCAGCAGTGAAGCGGGGCAGGGGGGTAACTATGGCTACACCTTC
>.|TRBV7-9|.|TRBJ2-7|11
CASSRFLEQYF
TGTGCCAGCAGCCGTTTCCTCGAGCAGTACTTC
>.|TRBV5-4|.|TRBJ1-4|15
CASSLGGAPNEKLFF
TGTGCCAGCAGCTTGGGCGGGGCTCCTAATGAAAAACTGTTTTTT
>.|TRBV3-1/TRBV3-2|.|TRBJ1-1|14
CASSQAGGRTEAFF
TGTGCCAGCAGCCAAGCCGGGGGGCGCACTGAAGCTTTCTTT
>.|TRBV18|TRBD1|TRBJ1-2|14
CASSPSTGTYGYTF
TGTGCCAGCTCACCTTCGACAGGGACCTATGGCTACACCTTC
>.|TRBV13|TRBD1|TRBJ1-4|15
CASSLLGQGGEKLFF
TGTGCCAGCAGCTTACTAGGACAGGGTGGTGAAAAACTGTTTTTT
>.|TRBV7-6|.|TRBJ2-1|16
CASSLQAISSYNEQFF
TGTGCCAGCAGCCTCCAAGCCATTAGCTCCTACAATGAGCAGTTCTTC
>.|TRBV30|.|TRBJ2-7|12
CAWGRQNYEQYF
TGTGCCTGGGGGAGACAGAACTACGAGCAGTACTTC
>.|TRBV4-1|TRBD1|TRBJ1-1|18
CASSQDYGTGGWNTEAFF
TGCGCCAGCAGCCAAGATTACGGGACAGGGGGCTGGAACACTGAAGCTTTCTTT
>.|TRBV9|TRBD2|TRBJ2-3|16
CASSATSGGTADTQYF
TGTGCCAGCAGCGCGACTAGCGGGGGGACGGCAGATACGCAGTATTTT
>.|TRBV5-1|.|TRBJ1-4|16
CASSLQSGKTNEKLFF
TGCGCCAGCAGCTTGCAGTCGGGGAAGACTAATGAAAAACTGTTTTTT
>.|TRBV19|TRBD2|TRBJ2-1|14
CASSSSSGSVEQFF
TGTGCCAGTAGTAGTTCTAGCGGGAGTGTTGAGCAGTTCTTC
>.|TRBV9|TRBD1|TRBJ1-4|15
CASSVGGTGGEKLFF
TGTGCCAGCAGCGTAGGGGGGACAGGGGGAGAAAAACTGTTTTTT
>.|TRBV27|TRBD1|TRBJ1-1|16
CASSLGGTGVNTEAFF
TGTGCCAGCAGTTTAGGGGGGACAGGAGTGAACACTGAAGCTTTCTTT
>once|TRBV15|.|TRBJ2-5|16
CATSREKFKIGETQYF
TGTGCCACCAGCAGAGAGAAATTTAAGATCGGGGAGACCCAGTACTTC
>.|TRBV6-5|TRBD1|TRBJ2-3|15
CASRATGPPTDTQYF
TGTGCCAGCAGAGCGACAGGGCCCCCCACAGATACGCAGTATTTT
>.|TRBV20-1|TRBD2|TRBJ2-1|11
CSIGLAGEQFF
TGCAGTATCGGACTAGCGGGAGAGCAGTTCTTC
>.|TRBV2|TRBD1|TRBJ1-1|14
CASSESQGFTEAFF
TGTGCCAGCAGTGAGTCACAGGGGTTTACTGAAGCTTTCTTT